This TCR beta chain was documented in a study of cytomegalovirus exposure and HLA in healthy donors. Study details: Among about 190 million T cells, an earlier analysis found roughly 110 million unique TCR beta sequences. Broader study findings: In a later analysis, a missense DCLRE1C variant was linked to TCR beta V- and J-gene trimming.

The study ran its PCR with 60 Vbeta and 13 Jbeta primers. Produced via immunoSEQ multiplex PCR; TCRdb's table is partial and in-frame only. This sample's clone table lists 41,000 or so clones. While unrecorded immune exposures were likely, the donors were nominally healthy when sampled. As to this clone: Its cognate antigen is unknown.

Germline loops: CDR1 MNHNS, CDR2 SASEGT. The CDR3 runs to 14 residues. The sequence was obtained from a young man in good health and CMV-seronegative. Sequenced: PBMCs. The V call is TRBV6-1, the J call TRBJ2-5; TRBD1 matches 7 bases. The better agreement between TRBJ2-7 and the DNA end casts doubt on the J call. CDR3 nucleotides: TGTGCCAGCAGTGATCAGACAGGGCTATACGAGCAGTACTTC. Residues: CASSDQTGLYEQYF.